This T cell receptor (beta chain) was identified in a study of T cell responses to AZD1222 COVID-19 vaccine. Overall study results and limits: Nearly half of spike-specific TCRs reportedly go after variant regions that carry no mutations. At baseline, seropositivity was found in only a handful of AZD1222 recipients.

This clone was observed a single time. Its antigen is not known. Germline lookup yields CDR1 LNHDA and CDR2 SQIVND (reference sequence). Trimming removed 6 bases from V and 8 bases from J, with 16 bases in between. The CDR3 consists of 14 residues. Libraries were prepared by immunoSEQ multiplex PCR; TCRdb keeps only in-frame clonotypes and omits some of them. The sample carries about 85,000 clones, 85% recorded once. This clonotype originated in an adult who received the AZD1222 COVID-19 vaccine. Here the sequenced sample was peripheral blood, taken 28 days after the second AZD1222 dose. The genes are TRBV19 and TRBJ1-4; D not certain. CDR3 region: CASSSEWGNEKLFF. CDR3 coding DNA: TGTGCCAGTAGCTCCGAGTGGGGAAACGAAAAACTGTTTTTT.